The 16 T cell receptor beta chains given below trace back to one sample, sequenced in a study of glioma-infiltrating T cells after dendritic cell vaccination. Time point noted: after dendritic cell vaccination, including at tumor progression/relapse. The protocol was immunoSEQ multiplex PCR, while the TCRdb copy is restricted to in-frame clones and leaves out a portion. There are 50,000 to 55,000 clones in the sample; 89% occur only once, and roughly 5.6% lies in the top ten. The sequencing here drew on blood, taken after dendritic cell vaccination. The receptors shown here come from a human donor with glioblastoma.

The sample holds one count of this clone. This rearrangement joins TRBV6-6 to TRBJ2-1; 10 bases align to TRBD1. V was pared by 6 bases and J by 8 bases, with 13 bases of the junction left unmatched. This CDR3 has 16 residues. The germline V gene has CDR1 MNHNY and CDR2 SVGAGI (reference sequence). CDR3 sequence reads: CASSSHTGTGAHEQFF. The CDR3 DNA is TGTGCCAGCAGCTCTCATACCGGGACAGGGGCCCATGAGCAGTTCTTC.

The chain couples TRBV5-4 to TRBJ2-7, with 7 bases identical to TRBD2. The V segment lost 0 bases and the J segment 0 bases; nucleotides outside the gene matches: 3. CDR1 is SGHNT and CDR2 is YYREEE in the germline V gene (reference sequence). This CDR3 region has 15 residues. DNA for the CDR3: TGTGCCAGCAGCTTGGTGGGGGGGAGCTCCTACGAGCAGTACTTC. It translates to CASSLVGGSSYEQYF.

The J gene is TRBJ1-2, the V gene TRBV7-9; D is possibly TRBD1 (5 bases). Trimming pared 2 bases from V and 4 bases from J, leaving 11 bases between. The CDR3 is 14 amino acids. CDR1 is SEHNR, CDR2 FQNEAQ, per germline (reference sequence). The CDR3 coding sequence is TGTGCCAGCAGCTTATTCGGGGACTCCTATGGCTACACCTTC. This gives the protein CASSLFGDSYGYTF. The full variable domain, its missing parts supplied by reference TRBV7-9 and TRBJ1-2, is DTGVSQNPRHKITKRGQNVTFRCDPISEHNRLYWYRQTLGQGPEFLTYFQNEAQLEKSRLLSDRFSAERPKGSFSTLEIQRTEQGDSAMYLCASSLFGDSYGYTFGSGTRLTVV.

This rearrangement joins TRBV29-1 to TRBJ2-3; weak D call: TRBD1 (5 bases). Germline CDR1 SQVTM, CDR2 ANQGSEA. V shed 4 bases and J shed 5 bases, with 13 bases lying between them. This CDR3 region has 13 residues. CDR3 nucleotides: TGCAGCGTTGTGGGGCGGCTCGTAGATACGCAGTATTTT. Protein: CSVVGRLVDTQYF.

The J gene is TRBJ1-3, the V gene TRBV5-1; possible D gene TRBD1, 6 bases. V lost 4 bases to trimming and J lost 4 bases, with 18 bases between them. The CDR3 sequence is 16 residues long. Germline assignment: CDR1 SGHRS and CDR2 YFSETQ. CDR3: CASSPGGAGIGNTIYF. In DNA, the CDR3 is TGCGCCAGCAGCCCCGGGGGGGCAGGGATAGGAAACACCATATATTTT.

The genes are TRBV15 and TRBJ2-1; TRBD1 aligns across 10 bases. The CDR3 covers 15 residues. V shed 6 bases and J 3 bases; nucleotides not matched to a gene: 5. Germline lookup yields CDR1 LNHNV and CDR2 YYDKDF (reference sequence). DNA of the CDR3: TGTGCCACCAGGCCGGGACAGGGGTACTACAATGAGCAGTTCTTC. Translating it yields CATRPGQGYYNEQFF.

This clone was observed a handful of times. The CDR3 coding sequence is TGTGCCAGCAGCCCCGACAAGCAGAGCGGGTTAAGGAAAGAGACCCAGTACTTC. Its protein is CASSPDKQSGLRKETQYF. The V and J genes are TRBV7-3 and TRBJ2-5; tentatively, D is TRBD2 (6 bases). The CDR3 is 18 residues long. V lost 5 bases and J 3 bases, leaving 25 bases between the germline ends. Germline CDR1 SGHTA, CDR2 FQGTGA.

This clone was detected only once. This chain connects TRBV5-6 to TRBJ1-2, with D perhaps matching TRBD1 (6 bases). The germline CDR1 and CDR2 sequences are SGHDT and YYEEEE. This CDR3 comprises 13 residues. V was trimmed by 6 bases and J by 8 bases, leaving 17 bases between them. CDR3 sequence: CASTLSGVSGYTF. As DNA, the CDR3 is TGTGCCAGCACCCTATCAGGGGTATCGGGCTACACCTTC.

This clone has a single count. The chain has TRBV19 and TRBJ2-7, with 8 positions matching TRBD1. V shed 1 base and J 1 base; nucleotides not matched to a gene: 0. This CDR3 spans 14 amino acids. Germline values: CDR1 LNHDA, CDR2 SQIVND (reference sequence). The CDR3 here is CASSIGTGSYEQYF. The CDR3 bases are TGTGCCAGTAGTATAGGGACAGGGTCCTACGAGCAGTACTTC.

The chain uses TRBV11-3 and TRBJ2-1; D might be TRBD1 (7 bases). The CDR3 runs 15 residues. With 4 bases removed from V and 0 bases from J, the gap between germline ends came to 10 bases. Per the germline V gene, CDR1 is SGHNT and CDR2 is YENEEA. As DNA, the CDR3 is TGTGCCAGCAGCTCAGGGGGACTCTCCTACAATGAGCAGTTCTTC. This translates into CASSSGGLSYNEQFF.

In its sample, this clone was seen a few times. This chain uses TRBV7-2 with TRBJ2-7, with D possibly matching TRBD1 (5 bases). This CDR3 spans 15 amino acids. Germline assignment: CDR1 SGHTA and CDR2 FQGNSA. The V end was cut by 5 bases, the J end by 3 bases, with 17 bases between. The CDR3: CASSQDTRMGYEQYF. The DNA for the CDR3 is TGTGCCAGCAGCCAGGACACACGAATGGGCTACGAGCAGTACTTC.

V is TRBV9 and J is TRBJ2-5; 9 bases align to TRBD2. This CDR3 has 17 amino acids. V trimming: 0 bases; J trimming: 7 bases; junction bases outside the gene matches: 13. From germline, CDR1 is SGDLS and CDR2 YYNGEE. DNA for the CDR3: TGTGCCAGCAGCGTAGGAGGGGGACTAGCATCCGTGGGGACCCAGTACTTC. It is translated as CASSVGGGLASVGTQYF.

The V and J genes are TRBV7-3 and TRBJ2-1, with TRBD2 identical over 10 bases. This CDR3 region has 21 residues. Germline CDR1 and CDR2: SGHTA and FQGTGA. V trimming: 2 bases; J trimming: 1 base; junction bases outside the gene matches: 17. CDR3 residues: CASSLGGLPTSGSRSYNEQFF. The CDR3 nucleotides read TGTGCCAGCAGCTTAGGCGGCCTACCGACTAGCGGGTCGCGTTCCTACAATGAGCAGTTCTTC.

In this sample, this clone turned up once. The chain has TRBV18 and TRBJ1-2; possible D gene TRBD1, 5 bases. The germline V gene has CDR1 KGHSH and CDR2 LQKENI. The CDR3 has 12 amino acids. V lost 3 bases and J 4 bases, leaving 6 bases between the germline ends. The CDR3 coding sequence is TGTGCCAGCTCACCGGACACCTATGGCTACACCTTC. This codes for CASSPDTYGYTF.

This clone showed up just a few times. The V gene is TRBV10-3, the J gene TRBJ1-4; D remains unclear. V lost 0 bases and J 7 bases, leaving 3 bases between the germline ends. The germline CDR1 and CDR2 sequences are ENHRY and SYGVKD. The CDR3 is made up of 12 amino acids. The CDR3 protein is CAISESGEKLFF. The CDR3 DNA reads as TGTGCCATCAGTGAGTCCGGTGAAAAACTGTTTTTT.

The rearrangement uses TRBV28 and TRBJ2-7; TRBD1 aligns across 7 bases. The CDR3 is 14 amino acids. The germline V gene encodes CDR1 MDHEN and CDR2 SYDVKM. Trimming took 6 bases from V and 2 from J; bases not matched to a gene: 7. The CDR3 DNA reads TGTGCCAGCAGGCAAGGGGGCTCTCCCTACGAGCAGTACTTC. It specifies CASRQGGSPYEQYF.